The 30 T cell receptor beta chains below come from one sample, sequenced in a study of T cells and Merkel cell carcinoma outcomes (dated by TCRdb to the early 2020s). The library was produced with the immunoSEQ multiplex PCR assay. Held by TCRdb, this immuneACCESS table contains in-frame sequences only and omits some clones. Under half of the omission traces to an unresolved V gene where checked; the cause of the rest is unknown. The sample table holds about 1,400 clones, of which about 87% were seen once. The ten top clones hold approximately 10% of the sample. The sequenced sample consisted of tumor tissue from Merkel cell carcinoma. The receptors were sampled from a human donor with Merkel cell carcinoma.

The table lists this clone with a count of one. The chain recombines TRBV5-6 with TRBJ1-2, with a possible D match to TRBD1 (6 bases). Trimming removed 4 bases at V and 4 bases at J, with 8 bases between. There are 12 residues in the CDR3. In germline, CDR1 is SGHDT, CDR2 YYEEEE. CDR3 sequence: CASSRGPYGYTF. CDR3 in DNA: TGTGCCAGCAGCCGGGGGCCCTATGGCTACACCTTC.

This clone has just a few counts. Other DNA sequences in this sample translate to the same CDR3. J is TRBJ1-2 and V is TRBV7-9; no definite D call. Germline V gene sequence: CDR1 SEHNR, CDR2 FQNEAQ (reference sequence). The CDR3 is 12 residues long. V lost 4 bases and J lost 7, with 10 bases in between. CDR3 protein: CASSSVKIGYTF. The CDR3 nucleotides are TGTGCCAGCAGCTCTGTTAAGATTGGCTACACCTTC.

The gene calls are TRBV9 and TRBJ2-7; D tentatively reads TRBD1 or TRBD2 (6 bases each). V was pared by 0 bases and J by 5 bases, with 12 bases between. Per the germline V gene, CDR1 is SGDLS and CDR2 is YYNGEE. The CDR3 has 14 amino acids. For the CDR3, the DNA is TGTGCCAGCAGCGTAGTAGAGGAGGGGGACGAGCAGTACTTC. Its translation is CASSVVEEGDEQYF.

This chain joins TRBV6-4 and TRBJ1-1; D not certain. This CDR3 has 11 amino acids. Trimming pared 4 bases from V and 8 bases from J, leaving 8 bases between. CDR1 is MRHNA and CDR2 is SNTAGT in the germline V gene. The chain's CDR3 is CASSGGGEAFF. The CDR3 bases are TGTGCCAGCAGTGGCGGCGGCGAAGCTTTCTTT.

CDR3 sequence reads: CASSLVNRRRFTEAFF. DNA of the CDR3: TGTGCCAGCAGTTTGGTTAACAGGCGACGGTTCACTGAAGCTTTCTTT. This chain connects TRBV27 to TRBJ1-1, with D possibly TRBD1 on 5 matching bases. CDR1 is MNHEY, CDR2 SMNVEV, per germline (reference sequence). The CDR3 runs 16 residues. V lost 3 bases to trimming and J lost 4 bases, with 18 bases between them.

The rearrangement joins TRBV6-1 to TRBJ2-3; 7 nucleotides line up with TRBD2. V lost 7 bases to trimming and J lost 4 bases; unmatched junction nucleotides: 5. The CDR3 sequence is 13 residues long. Germline V gene sequence: CDR1 MNHNS, CDR2 SASEGT. CDR3 coding DNA: TGTGCCAGCATGAGCGGGGTACCAGATACGCAGTATTTT. Protein: CASMSGVPDTQYF.

The V and J genes are TRBV5-5 and TRBJ2-3, with TRBD1 identical over 10 bases. The CDR3 spans 15 residues. CDR1 and CDR2 (germline): SGHKS, YYEKEE (reference sequence). Unmatched junction bases numbered 8, after V lost 4 bases and J lost 6 bases. CDR3 protein: CASSTRTGGLDTQYF. The CDR3, as DNA: TGTGCCAGCAGCACTAGGACAGGGGGATTGGATACGCAGTATTTT.

The J gene is TRBJ2-7, the V gene TRBV4-3, with TRBD1 matching 11 bases. CDR1 is LGHNA, CDR2 YSLEER, per germline. The CDR3 has 15 residues. Trimming cost V 3 bases and J 6 bases; bases outside gene matches: 7. CDR3 DNA sequence: TGCGCCAGCAGCCAGGACAGGGGGCCAGCGTTCGAGCAGTACTTC. The encoded protein is CASSQDRGPAFEQYF.

This clone has only a few counts. This sequence joins TRBV4-2 and TRBJ1-5; 8 bases align to TRBD1. Germline V gene lookup returns CDR1 LGHNA and CDR2 YNFKEQ. The CDR3 consists of 15 residues. V lost 3 bases to trimming and J lost 6 bases; unmatched junction nucleotides: 7. The CDR3 region has the DNA TGTGCCAGCAGCCAGGACAGGGAGGCAGTTCAGCCCCAGCATTTT. Translation gives CASSQDREAVQPQHF.

The chain uses TRBV30 and TRBJ1-2; 7 positions match TRBD1. The CDR3 spans 13 residues. Trimming at V came to 4 bases and at J to 3 bases, leaving 5 bases not matched to a gene. Germline V CDR1 and CDR2: GTSNPN, SVGIG (reference sequence). The chain's CDR3 is CAWNVRGDYGYTF. In DNA, the CDR3 is TGTGCCTGGAACGTCAGGGGGGACTATGGCTACACCTTC.

This chain connects TRBV9 to TRBJ1-1; 7 bases are a match to TRBD1. The CDR3 covers 15 residues. CDR1 is SGDLS, CDR2 YYNGEE, per germline. V lost 4 bases and J lost 0; bases outside the gene matches: 6. Written as DNA, the CDR3 is TGTGCCAGCAGCCTCGAGGGGGCCTTGAACACTGAAGCTTTCTTT. Translation: CASSLEGALNTEAFF.

The rearrangement uses TRBV7-9 and TRBJ1-2; 10 bases are a match to TRBD1. This CDR3 region has 12 residues. Germline-derived CDR1 and CDR2 are SEHNR and FQNEAQ (reference sequence). The ends lost 5 bases at V and 12 bases at J; junction bases unmatched: 6. The CDR3 DNA follows: TGTGCCAGCAGCAGTCCCGGGACAGGGGACACCTTC. Translated, it gives CASSSPGTGDTF.

The chain joins TRBV18 to TRBJ1-2, with D hard to call. Looked up from germline, CDR1 is KGHSH and CDR2 is LQKENI. This CDR3 contains 14 residues. The V end was cut by 3 bases, the J end by 6 bases, with 14 bases between. In DNA, the CDR3 is TGTGCCAGCTCACCCAGGTCTGGGATAAATGGCTACACCTTC. This translates into CASSPRSGINGYTF.

This chain links TRBV4-1 with TRBJ2-1; tentatively, D is TRBD1 or TRBD2 (5 bases each). CDR1 and CDR2 (germline): MGHRA, YSYEKL. V shed 4 bases and J shed 13 bases, with 20 bases lying between them. CDR3 length equals 14 residues. In DNA form, the CDR3 reads TGCGCCAGCAGCCGCCTCGACCGGGACCACCCCCAGTTCTTC. Translation: CASSRLDRDHPQFF.

The chain links TRBV4-2 to TRBJ2-2, with a weak D call TRBD1 (5 bases). The CDR3 spans 16 residues. The germline CDR1 and CDR2 sequences are LGHNA and YNFKEQ. Trimming stripped 0 bases from V and 6 bases from J, with 14 bases between. This chain's CDR3 is CASSQDGADVSGELFF. The CDR3 DNA sequence: TGTGCCAGCAGCCAAGATGGGGCGGACGTGTCCGGGGAGCTGTTTTTT.

CDR3 nucleotides: TGCAGTGCTGTGGACAGGGGAGCTTTCTTT. Amino acid sequence: CSAVDRGAFF. The gene calls are TRBV20-1 and TRBJ1-1; TRBD1 matches at 9 bases. There are 10 residues in the CDR3. The germline gives CDR1 DFQATT, CDR2 SNEGSKA (reference sequence). With 5 bases clipped from V and 10 bases from J, the junction kept 2 bases outside the gene matches.

This rearrangement joins TRBV29-1 to TRBJ2-3; a weak D match, TRBD2 (5 bases). CDR1 is SQVTM, CDR2 ANQGSEA, per germline. V dropped 5 bases and J dropped 4 bases, with 13 bases sitting between them. The CDR3 contains 13 residues. In DNA, the CDR3 is TGCAGCGTTTGGTCGCGGGTCCCAGATACGCAGTATTTT. Translation: CSVWSRVPDTQYF.

This chain links TRBV18 with TRBJ2-7; 8 bases line up with TRBD1. V lost 2 bases, J lost 5 bases, and 8 bases stayed unmatched. Germline values: CDR1 KGHSH, CDR2 LQKENI. The CDR3 spans 15 residues. The CDR3 reads CASSPNAGGWNEQYF. For the CDR3, the DNA is TGTGCCAGCTCACCAAACGCAGGGGGCTGGAACGAGCAGTACTTC.

CDR3 sequence: CASSATFTVEGMNEQFF. CDR3 coding DNA: TGTGCCAGCAGTGCCACCTTCACGGTCGAGGGGATGAATGAGCAGTTCTTC. The chain couples TRBV2 to TRBJ2-1; D might be TRBD1 or TRBD2, each matching 5 bases. This CDR3 spans 17 amino acids. The germline gives CDR1 SNHLY, CDR2 FYNNEI. V shed 4 bases and J shed 7 bases, with 23 bases lying between them.

J is TRBJ1-5 and V is TRBV7-8; weak D call: TRBD1 (6 bases). There are 18 residues in the CDR3. The germline V and J ends were trimmed by 3 bases and 6 bases, with 24 bases remaining between them. The germline gives CDR1 SGHVS, CDR2 FQNEAQ. The CDR3 nucleotides are TGTGCCAGCAGCTTGTCGCACAGGGCGGATTCTATAGGTCAGCCCCAGCATTTT. It codes for CASSLSHRADSIGQPQHF. The variable domain in full, completed from reference TRBV7-8 and TRBJ1-5, reads GAGVSQSPRYKVAKRGQDVALRCDPISGHVSLFWYQQALGQGPEFLTYFQNEAQLDKSGLPSDRFFAERPEGSVSTLKIQRTQQEDSAVYLCASSLSHRADSIGQPQHFGDGTRLSIL.

The sample holds one count of this clone. This chain uses TRBV18 with TRBJ2-7; D ambiguous. CDR3 size: 13 residues. Looked up from germline, CDR1 is KGHSH and CDR2 is LQKENI. The V end was cut by 4 bases, the J end by 2 bases, with 9 bases between. The CDR3 loop is CASSLTGPYEQYF. CDR3 sequence (DNA): TGTGCCAGCTCACTTACGGGCCCCTACGAGCAGTACTTC. Based on the CDR3 plus reference TRBV18 and TRBJ2-7, the full variable domain is NAGVMQNPRHLVRRRGQEARLRCSPMKGHSHVYWYRQLPEEGLKFMVYLQKENIIDESGMPKERFSAEFPKEGPSILRIQQVVRGDSAAYFCASSLTGPYEQYFGPGTRLTVT.

The genes are TRBV4-1 and TRBJ2-7; D gene ambiguous. The CDR3 runs 14 residues. Germline V gene data show CDR1 as MGHRA and CDR2 as YSYEKL. The ends were cut back, 1 base at V and 2 bases at J, with 9 bases in the middle. The CDR3 DNA reads as TGCGCCAGCAGCCAAGGCCCGGCTACCTACGAGCAGTACTTC. Encoded protein: CASSQGPATYEQYF.

The rearrangement uses TRBV7-8 and TRBJ2-2; 15 positions match TRBD2. V trimming: 2 bases; J trimming: 6 bases; junction bases outside the gene matches: 16. This CDR3 has 21 amino acids. Germline V gene lookup returns CDR1 SGHVS and CDR2 FQNEAQ. CDR3 region: CASSLNSGTSGGSRFPGELFF. CDR3 DNA sequence: TGTGCCAGCAGCTTAAACTCCGGGACTAGCGGGGGGTCTCGCTTTCCCGGGGAGCTGTTTTTT.

The chain uses TRBV19 and TRBJ1-4; D not certain. The CDR3 extends over 14 amino acids. Trimming pared 7 bases from V and 0 bases from J, leaving 9 bases between. From germline, CDR1 is LNHDA and CDR2 SQIVND (reference sequence). The DNA of the CDR3 is TGTGCCAGTAATCGGCTTGCAACTAATGAAAAACTGTTTTTT. As protein: CASNRLATNEKLFF.

The chain is built from TRBV4-1 and TRBJ2-1; D uncertain. The CDR3 covers 15 residues. Germline V CDR1 and CDR2: MGHRA, YSYEKL. V was clipped by 0 bases and J by 4 bases, with 10 bases between them. CDR3 sequence (DNA): TGCGCCAGCAGCCAAGACCGCACGCAATACAATGAGCAGTTCTTC. Residues: CASSQDRTQYNEQFF.

The chain is built from TRBV9 and TRBJ2-5; 9 nucleotides line up with TRBD2. There are 17 residues in the CDR3. Germline values: CDR1 SGDLS, CDR2 YYNGEE. Losses at the gene ends were 0 bases for V and 5 bases for J; bases not matched to a gene: 11. The CDR3 spells CASSVGVSGGPWETQYF. DNA of the CDR3: TGTGCCAGCAGCGTAGGAGTTAGCGGGGGACCCTGGGAGACCCAGTACTTC.

V and J are TRBV5-6 and TRBJ1-1; TRBD1 agrees at 10 bases. This CDR3 is built from 17 residues. Germline V gives CDR1 SGHDT, CDR2 YYEEEE. The trim removed 4 bases at V and 5 bases at J, leaving 14 bases unmatched. The CDR3 region has the DNA TGTGCCAGCAGCCCTAGGGACAGGGGAGTCTTTTGGACTGAAGCTTTCTTT. Its translation is CASSPRDRGVFWTEAFF.

The rearrangement joins TRBV9 to TRBJ1-5; 7 nucleotides match TRBD1. Germline V gene sequence: CDR1 SGDLS, CDR2 YYNGEE. With V trimmed by 6 bases and J by 1 base, 31 bases remained unmatched. CDR3 length: 23 residues. CDR3 residues: CASNIPDLRGIWCGGQSNQPQHF. In DNA form, the CDR3 reads TGTGCCAGCAACATCCCCGACCTCCGAGGGATTTGGTGTGGGGGACAGAGCAATCAGCCCCAGCATTTT.

The CDR3: CASSPPSAQANEQYF. The CDR3 nucleotides are TGTGCCAGCAGCCCTCCCTCGGCCCAGGCCAACGAGCAGTACTTC. This sequence joins TRBV7-9 and TRBJ2-7, with unresolved D. V was shortened by 5 bases and J by 5 bases, with 19 bases between the two germline ends. The CDR3 has 15 amino acids. Germline-derived CDR1 and CDR2 are SEHNR and FQNEAQ (reference sequence).

The chain uses TRBV4-1 and TRBJ1-5, with 7 bases identical to TRBD1. CDR1 and CDR2 from the germline V gene are MGHRA and YSYEKL. V lost 0 bases, J lost 0 bases, and 8 bases stayed unmatched. CDR3 length: 18 residues. CDR3 in amino acids: CASSQDSGQEYSNQPQHF. In DNA, the CDR3 is TGCGCCAGCAGCCAAGATAGCGGACAGGAGTATAGCAATCAGCCCCAGCATTTT.